This TCR beta chain was recorded in a study of human T cells and chemical hapten exposure (TCRdb year 2021). A note on the overall study: For sensitization, 2% DPC in acetone was applied to a 2 cm by 2 cm area of upper inner arm skin. Throughout the roughly 23-week study period, patients were also given weekly therapeutic DPC doses on the scalp. Patch testing was done on the upper back using Finn chambers containing 0.01% DPC, and results were scored after 6 days according to International Contact Dermatitis Research Group standards. Alopecia areata with under or over 50% scalp involvement, alopecia totalis and alopecia universalis were represented in the patient cohort, which was mostly female. Libraries were pooled for sequencing, and per-sample TCR yields varied mainly because of small differences in library volumes within the pool. The study tracked peripheral blood TCR repertoire changes in vivo during primary and secondary sensitization to the hapten diphenylcyclopropenone (DPC) in alopecia patients. Blood was sampled from patients pre-sensitization (week 0) and at 2, 6 and about 24 weeks after DPC sensitization. For TCR sequencing, blood came from about 29 alopecia patients at anywhere from one to four time points (pre-sensitization, 2, 6 and 24 weeks).

The meaning of the sample's time point label: pre-sensitization, week 0. The treatment or condition label, as the study defines it: therapeutic diphenylcyclopropenone sensitization with weekly scalp DPC. At each patch-test visit, blood was drawn before the patch test was applied. Patients were considered eligible if aged 18 to 70, diagnosed with alopecia and deemed suitable for DPC therapy, and patients were excluded if pregnant. Total RNA was extracted from unfractionated whole blood collected in Tempus Blood RNA tubes. Preparation of the library involved RACE. Sequencing instrument: NextSeq 500. During library preparation, unique molecular identifiers were attached to individual cDNA molecules so that TCRs could be counted in a quantitative, reproducible way. From each blood RNA sample, both TCR alpha and TCR beta chains were sequenced. The study's processing was this. The median number of TCRs per sample was around 96,000, ranging from about 20,000 to 700,000. V, J and CDR3 annotation of the TCR reads was performed with the Decombinator software suite. For PS versus PT1 abundance plots, all samples were subsampled to the same number of TCRs (28,000). TCRs were defined as expanded if absent before sensitization and observed at least eight times at the 2-week time point. TCRdb cleaned the public reads at Q25 with fastp, built clones with MiXCR and kept in-frame beta chains. Every CDR3 protein is listed once, alongside the most common genes and DNA of its rows. TCRdb, not the authors, supplied the V and J calls. Within this sample are about 380,000 distinct CDR3 sequences, with approximately 5.1% of them counted one time only. The top ten clones comprise approximately 2.8% of the sample.

Its CDR3 holds 13 amino acids, cysteine through phenylalanine. Kept here is only the CDR3 DNA, which spans 39 bases and is read in frame from base 1. CDR1 and CDR2 (SQVTM, ANQGSEA) derive from the germline V gene. At the junction V is shortened by 3 bases and J by 6 bases, with 13 bases in between. This clonotype was found many times. Its antigen remains unidentified. The record has no base qualities; no much larger clone is one base away. Overall study outcomes, separate from this receptor: No change with DPC sensitization was found in the number of TCRs above 1 in 1000 frequency, and no evidence of global repertoire structure alterations was found. Because every patient had alopecia, a presumed autoimmune disease, the patients' immune response might differ from that of healthy individuals. Patch test score was positively correlated with the number of PT1 expanded TCRs, with significance at thresholds 8, 16 and 32 but not at 4. Significantly more large CDR3 similarity clusters were formed by expanded TCRs than by pre-sensitization or healthy control sets, consistent with antigen-driven responses. Repeated subsampling changed both the strength of the expansion versus patch-test correlation and the threshold at which that correlation became significant.

The chain links TRBV29-1 with TRBJ2-3; the D gene is perhaps TRBD2, from 7 matching bases. This clonotype was sampled from a woman aged 45 to 65 with alopecia areata. Some clones in this sample may be carry-over from other donors' samples. The source was whole blood, collected in connection with sensitization to the hapten diphenylcyclopropenone (DPC). The DNA sequence is TGCAGCGTTGACGGTGGGGGGGCGGATACGCAGTATTTT. It is translated as CSVDGGGADTQYF.